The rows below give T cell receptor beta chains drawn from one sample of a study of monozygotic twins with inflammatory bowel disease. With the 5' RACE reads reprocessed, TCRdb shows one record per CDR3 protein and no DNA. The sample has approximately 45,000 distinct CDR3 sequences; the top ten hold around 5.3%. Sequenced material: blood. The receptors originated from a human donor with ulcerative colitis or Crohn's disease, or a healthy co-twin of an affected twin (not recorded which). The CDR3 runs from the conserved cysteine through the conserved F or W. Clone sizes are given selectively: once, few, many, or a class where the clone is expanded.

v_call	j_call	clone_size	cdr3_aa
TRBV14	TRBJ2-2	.	CASSPIGNANTGELFF
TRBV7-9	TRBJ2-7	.	CASSLGGLVGMSYEQYF
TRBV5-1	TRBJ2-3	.	CASSSGAGGPAADTQYF
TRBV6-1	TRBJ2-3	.	CASRLSGGANTDTQYF
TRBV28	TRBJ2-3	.	CASSLGGSAKVGSDTQYF
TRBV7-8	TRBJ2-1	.	CASSAGQGAYNEQFF
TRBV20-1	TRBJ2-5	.	CSAAAYQETQYF
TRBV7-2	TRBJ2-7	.	CASSTLDEQYF
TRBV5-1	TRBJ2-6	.	CASSPPGANVLTF
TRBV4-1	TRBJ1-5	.	CASSQGGAGGPQHF
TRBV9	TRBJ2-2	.	CASSVGSGELFF
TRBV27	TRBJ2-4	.	CASPDLGGHQYF
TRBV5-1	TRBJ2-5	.	CASSLSGQTFQETQYF
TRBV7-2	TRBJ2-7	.	CASSSPGQLAYEQYF
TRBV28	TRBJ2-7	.	CASSPTGRGLNEQYF
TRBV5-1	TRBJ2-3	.	CASSFLGGGSADTQYF
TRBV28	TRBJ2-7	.	CASSTGTRLYEQYF
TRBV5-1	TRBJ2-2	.	CASSPNTGELFF
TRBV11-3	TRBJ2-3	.	CASSSSGLITDTQYF
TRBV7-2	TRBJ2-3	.	CASSLEQGLTDTQYF
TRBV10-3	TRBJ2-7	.	CAISEVTGGSYEQYF
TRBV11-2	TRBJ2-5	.	CASSPGETQYF
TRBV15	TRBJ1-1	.	CATSRPLGGNTEAFF
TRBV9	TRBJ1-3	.	CASSAPGRSSGNTIYF
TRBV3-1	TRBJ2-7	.	CASSLLGGSAPKSYEQYF
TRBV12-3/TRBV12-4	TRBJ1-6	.	CASSLGPYRDNSPLHF
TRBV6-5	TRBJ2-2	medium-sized	CASNSGGWTGELFF
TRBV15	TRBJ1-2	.	CATSREGGGRGYTF
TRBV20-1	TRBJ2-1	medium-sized	CSARFTGGPYNEQFF
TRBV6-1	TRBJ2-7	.	CASRSWTNLESEQYF
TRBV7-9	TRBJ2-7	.	CASSSLYRQGAYEQYF
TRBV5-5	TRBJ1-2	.	CASSQLGAGGSYGYTF
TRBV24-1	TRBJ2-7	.	CATSDNGPDLYEQYF
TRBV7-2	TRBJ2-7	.	CASSLDRGLTYEQYF
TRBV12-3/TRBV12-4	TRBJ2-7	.	CASSPNRVSSYEQYF
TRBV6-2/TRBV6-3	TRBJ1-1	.	CASSYQTVYFNTEAFF
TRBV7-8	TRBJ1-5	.	CASSQSTGNQPQHF
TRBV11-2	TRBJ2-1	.	CASSLDSGLAGNNEQFF
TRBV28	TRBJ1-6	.	CASSGMGRGSYNSPLHF
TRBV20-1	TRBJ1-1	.	CSARVPLREDTEAFF
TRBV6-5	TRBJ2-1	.	CASRVTGVGKGEQFF
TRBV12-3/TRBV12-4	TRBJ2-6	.	CASSPKQGRPSGANVLTF
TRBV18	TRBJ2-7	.	CASSPRQEGREQYF
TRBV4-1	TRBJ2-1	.	CASSQIRTSGRISGNEQFF
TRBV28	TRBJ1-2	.	CASSLVTGQNYGYTF
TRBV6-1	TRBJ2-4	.	CASTEGGLAKNIQYF
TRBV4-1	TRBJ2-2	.	CASSQRTGPGELFF